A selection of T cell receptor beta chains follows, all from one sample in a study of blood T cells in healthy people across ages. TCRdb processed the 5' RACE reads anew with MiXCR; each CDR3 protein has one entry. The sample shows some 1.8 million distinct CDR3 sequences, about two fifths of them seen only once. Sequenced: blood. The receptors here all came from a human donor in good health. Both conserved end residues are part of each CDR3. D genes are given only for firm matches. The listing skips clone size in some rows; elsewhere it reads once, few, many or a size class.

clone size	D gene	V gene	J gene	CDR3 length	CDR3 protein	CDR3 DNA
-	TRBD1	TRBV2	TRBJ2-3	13	CASRGQVSDTQYF	TGTGCCAGCAGGGGACAGGTTTCGGATACGCAGTATTTT
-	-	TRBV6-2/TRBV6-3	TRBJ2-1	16	CASSSRGDYRYNEQFF	TGTGCCAGCAGTTCCAGGGGGGACTATCGATACAATGAGCAGTTCTTC
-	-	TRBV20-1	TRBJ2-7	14	CSARFPANSYEQYF	TGCAGTGCTAGGTTTCCCGCCAACTCCTACGAGCAGTACTTC
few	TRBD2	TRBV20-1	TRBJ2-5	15	CSGTLAGALQETQYF	TGCAGCGGGACACTAGCGGGGGCCCTCCAAGAGACCCAGTACTTC
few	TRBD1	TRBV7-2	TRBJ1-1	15	CASSPRDRGASEAFF	TGTGCCAGCAGCCCCCGGGACAGGGGCGCATCTGAAGCTTTCTTT
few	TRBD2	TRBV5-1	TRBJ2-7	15	CASSLASGNIYEQYF	TGCGCCAGCAGCTTGGCTAGCGGGAACATTTACGAGCAGTACTTC
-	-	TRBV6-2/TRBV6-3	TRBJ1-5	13	CASRELSNQPQHF	TGTGCCAGCAGGGAGTTGAGCAATCAGCCCCAGCATTTT
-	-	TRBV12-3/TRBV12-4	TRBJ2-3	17	CASSFSPILDRTDTQYF	TGTGCCAGCAGTTTTTCCCCTATACTAGACCGCACAGATACGCAGTATTTT
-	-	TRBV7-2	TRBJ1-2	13	CASSPGPTGGYTF	TGTGCCAGCAGCCCGGGGCCTACGGGAGGCTACACCTTC
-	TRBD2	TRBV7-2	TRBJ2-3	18	CASSLDSGGPPFADTQYF	TGTGCCAGCAGCTTAGATAGCGGGGGGCCACCTTTCGCAGATACGCAGTATTTT
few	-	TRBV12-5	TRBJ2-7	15	CASGSLGTFDYEQYF	TGTGCTAGTGGGTCTCTCGGGACATTTGACTACGAGCAGTACTTC
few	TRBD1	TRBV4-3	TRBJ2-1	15	CASSQGDRGLHEQFF	TGCGCCAGCAGCCAAGGGGACAGGGGGCTCCATGAGCAGTTCTTC
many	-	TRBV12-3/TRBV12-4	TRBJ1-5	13	CASSLGLNQPQHF	TGTGCCAGCAGTTTGGGACTGAATCAGCCCCAGCATTTT
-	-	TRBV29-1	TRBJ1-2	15	CSVDKGLDRSYGYTF	TGCAGCGTTGATAAAGGTTTGGACAGATCATATGGCTACACCTTC
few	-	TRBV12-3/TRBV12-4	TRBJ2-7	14	CASSYGSDSYEQYF	TGTGCCAGCAGTTATGGGTCGGACAGTTACGAGCAGTACTTC
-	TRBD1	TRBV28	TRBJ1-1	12	CASMEGAAEAFF	TGTGCCAGCATGGAGGGGGCGGCTGAAGCTTTCTTT
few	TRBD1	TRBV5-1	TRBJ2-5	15	CASSLMGQGMETQYF	TGCGCCAGCAGCTTGATGGGACAGGGGATGGAGACCCAGTACTTC